The subject of this entry is one T cell receptor beta chain. Its matching antigen is unknown. These data come from a study of identifying expanded T cells in peripheral blood. General study points: Variance in clone template counts between roughly two-week samples significantly increased with total template count across all healthy donors. Approximately 1.1 clones differed between technical replicates, versus about 16 and 19 over time.

No infections or other immune events were documented during collection. Some clones are missing from TCRdb's copy, which holds only in-frame ones; the method was immunoSEQ multiplex PCR. Of some 91,000 clones in the sample, roughly 88% were seen once. CDR1 is SGHAT and CDR2 is FQDESV in the germline V gene (reference sequence). V was trimmed by 5 bases and J by 9 bases, leaving 17 bases between them. The CDR3 is 14 residues long. Sample: blood. The sequence came from a person aged 18-70 years in good health. The chain carries TRBV11-1 and TRBJ2-1, with D uncertain. The CDR3 reads CASSLTAVGREQFF. The CDR3 DNA reads as TGTGCCAGCAGCCTAACGGCAGTAGGGCGTGAGCAGTTCTTC.